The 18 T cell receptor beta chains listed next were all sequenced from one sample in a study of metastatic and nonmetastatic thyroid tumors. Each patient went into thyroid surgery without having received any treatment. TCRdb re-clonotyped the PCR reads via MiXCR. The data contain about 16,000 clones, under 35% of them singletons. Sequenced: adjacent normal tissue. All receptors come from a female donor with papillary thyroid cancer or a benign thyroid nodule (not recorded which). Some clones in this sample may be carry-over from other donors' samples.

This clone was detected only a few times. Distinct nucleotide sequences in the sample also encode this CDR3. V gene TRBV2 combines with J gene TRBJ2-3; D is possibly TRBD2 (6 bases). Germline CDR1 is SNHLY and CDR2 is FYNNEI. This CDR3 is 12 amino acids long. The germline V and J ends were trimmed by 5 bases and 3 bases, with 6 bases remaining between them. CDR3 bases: TGTGCCAGCAGTAGCGGGACAGATACGCAGTATTTT. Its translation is CASSSGTDTQYF.

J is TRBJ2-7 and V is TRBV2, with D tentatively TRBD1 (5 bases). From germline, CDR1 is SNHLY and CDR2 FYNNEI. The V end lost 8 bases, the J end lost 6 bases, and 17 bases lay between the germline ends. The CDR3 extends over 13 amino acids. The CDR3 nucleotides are TGTGCCAGCGGACAAAATCGAGGCGGCGAGCAGTACTTC. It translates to CASGQNRGGEQYF.

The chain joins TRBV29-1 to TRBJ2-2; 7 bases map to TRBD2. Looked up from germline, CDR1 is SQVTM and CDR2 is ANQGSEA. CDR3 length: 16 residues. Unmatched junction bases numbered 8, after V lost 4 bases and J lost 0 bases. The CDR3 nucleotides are TGCAGCGTTGTCGGCGGGGGTCTCGCGAACACCGGGGAGCTGTTTTTT. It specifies CSVVGGGLANTGELFF.

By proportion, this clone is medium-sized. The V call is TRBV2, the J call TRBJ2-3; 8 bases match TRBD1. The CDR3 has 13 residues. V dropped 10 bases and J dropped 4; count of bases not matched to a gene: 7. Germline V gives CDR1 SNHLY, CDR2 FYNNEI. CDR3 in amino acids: CATKGQGSDTQYF. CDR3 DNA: TGTGCCACCAAAGGACAGGGTTCAGATACGCAGTATTTT.

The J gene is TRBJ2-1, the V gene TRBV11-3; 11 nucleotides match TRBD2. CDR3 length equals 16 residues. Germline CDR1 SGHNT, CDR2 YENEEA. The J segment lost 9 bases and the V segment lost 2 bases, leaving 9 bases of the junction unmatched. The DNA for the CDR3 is TGTGCCAGCAGCTTAAAGGGCCCGGGGACTAGCGGTGAGCAGTTCTTC. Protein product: CASSLKGPGTSGEQFF.

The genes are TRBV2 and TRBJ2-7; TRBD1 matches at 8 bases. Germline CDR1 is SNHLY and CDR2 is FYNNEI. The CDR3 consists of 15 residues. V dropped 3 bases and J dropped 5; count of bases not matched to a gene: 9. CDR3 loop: CASSEVQGVKNEQYF. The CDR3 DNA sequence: TGTGCCAGCAGTGAGGTACAGGGGGTAAAAAACGAGCAGTACTTC.

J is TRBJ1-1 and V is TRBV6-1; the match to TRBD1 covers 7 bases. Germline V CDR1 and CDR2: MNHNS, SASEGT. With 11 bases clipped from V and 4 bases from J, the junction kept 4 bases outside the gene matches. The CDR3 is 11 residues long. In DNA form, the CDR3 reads TGTGCCGTACAGGGGACCACTGAAGCTTTCTTT. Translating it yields CAVQGTTEAFF.

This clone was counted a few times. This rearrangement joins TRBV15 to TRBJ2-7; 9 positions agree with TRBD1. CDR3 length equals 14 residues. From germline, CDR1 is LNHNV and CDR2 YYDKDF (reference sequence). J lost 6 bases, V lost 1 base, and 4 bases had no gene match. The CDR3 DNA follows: TGTGCCACCAGCAGAGTACAGGGGGCCATCGAGCAGTACTTC. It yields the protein CATSRVQGAIEQYF.

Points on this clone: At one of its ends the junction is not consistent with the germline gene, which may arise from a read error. The CDR3 spells CASITMDTETQYF. CDR3 DNA: TGTGCCAGCATTACGATGGACACAGAGACACAGTACTTC. The chain links TRBV6-5 to TRBJ2-5, with D maybe TRBD1 (5 bases). The CDR3 is made up of 13 amino acids. Germline V lookup: CDR1 MNHEY, CDR2 SVGAGI.

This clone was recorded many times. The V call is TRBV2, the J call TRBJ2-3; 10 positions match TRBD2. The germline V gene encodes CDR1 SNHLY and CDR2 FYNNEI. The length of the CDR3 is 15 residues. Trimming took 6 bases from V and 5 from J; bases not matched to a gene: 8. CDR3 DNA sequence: TGTGCCAGCAGCGGAAGGACTAGCGGCAAAGATACGCAGTATTTT. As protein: CASSGRTSGKDTQYF.

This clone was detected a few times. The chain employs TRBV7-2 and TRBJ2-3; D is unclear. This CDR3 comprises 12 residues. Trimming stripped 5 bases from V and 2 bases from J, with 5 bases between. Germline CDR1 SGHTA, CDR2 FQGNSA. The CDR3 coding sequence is TGTGCCAGCAGCCCGTACACAGATACGCAGTATTTT. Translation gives CASSPYTDTQYF.

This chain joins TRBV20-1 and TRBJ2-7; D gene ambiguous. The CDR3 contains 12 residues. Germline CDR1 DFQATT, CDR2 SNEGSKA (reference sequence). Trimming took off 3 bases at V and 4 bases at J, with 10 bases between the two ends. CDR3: CSASWTIYEQYF. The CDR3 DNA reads TGCAGTGCTAGTTGGACGATTTACGAGCAGTACTTC.

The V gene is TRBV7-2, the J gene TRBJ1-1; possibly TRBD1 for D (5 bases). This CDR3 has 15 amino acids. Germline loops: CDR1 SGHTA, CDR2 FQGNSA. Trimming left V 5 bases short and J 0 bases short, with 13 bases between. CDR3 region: CASSPRSGMNTEAFF. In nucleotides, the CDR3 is TGTGCCAGCAGCCCCAGATCAGGGATGAACACTGAAGCTTTCTTT.

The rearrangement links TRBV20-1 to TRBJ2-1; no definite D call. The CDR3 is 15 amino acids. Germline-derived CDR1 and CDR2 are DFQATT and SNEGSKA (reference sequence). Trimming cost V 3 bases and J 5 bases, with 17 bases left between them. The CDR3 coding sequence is TGCAGTGCTAGCATCCGGTCCTACGGACACAATGAGCAGTTCTTC. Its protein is CSASIRSYGHNEQFF.

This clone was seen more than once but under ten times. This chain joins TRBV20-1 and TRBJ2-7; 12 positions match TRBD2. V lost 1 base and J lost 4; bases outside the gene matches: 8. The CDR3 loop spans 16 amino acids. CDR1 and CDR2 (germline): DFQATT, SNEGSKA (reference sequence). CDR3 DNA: TGCAGTGCTAGAGTCTGGACTAGCGGGAAAGGGTACGAGCAGTACTTC. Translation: CSARVWTSGKGYEQYF.

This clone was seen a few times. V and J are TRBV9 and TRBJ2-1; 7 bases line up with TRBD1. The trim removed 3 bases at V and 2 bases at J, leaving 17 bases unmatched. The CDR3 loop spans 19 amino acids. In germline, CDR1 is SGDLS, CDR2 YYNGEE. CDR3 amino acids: CASSAATSRDRGTYNEQFF. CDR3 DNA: TGTGCCAGCAGCGCCGCCACGTCCCGGGACAGAGGAACCTACAATGAGCAGTTCTTC.

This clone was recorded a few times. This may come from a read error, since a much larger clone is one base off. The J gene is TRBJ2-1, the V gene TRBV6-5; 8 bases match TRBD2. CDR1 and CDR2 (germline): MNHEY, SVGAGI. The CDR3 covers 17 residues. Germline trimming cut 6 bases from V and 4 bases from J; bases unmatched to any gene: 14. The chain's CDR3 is CASRVGTSGGIYNEQFF. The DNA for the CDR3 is TGTGCCAGCAGGGTCGGGACTAGTGGGGGGATATACAATGAGCAGTTCTTC.

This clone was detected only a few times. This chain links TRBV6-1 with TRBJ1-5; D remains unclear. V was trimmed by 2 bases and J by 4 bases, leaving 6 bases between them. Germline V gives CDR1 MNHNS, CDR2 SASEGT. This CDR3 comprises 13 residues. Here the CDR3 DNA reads TGTGCCAGCAGTGAATTCAGGAATCAGCCCCAGCATTTT. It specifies CASSEFRNQPQHF.